This T cell receptor beta chain appears in the sequencing data of a study of Ad26.COV2.S vaccination and SARS-CoV-2 variants. Study conclusions and caveats: Marked by substantial breadth, spike-specific CD8+ and CD4+ T cell responses were reportedly seen after vaccination.

A remark on this clone: Its specificity is unknown.

CDR1 SNHLY and CDR2 FYNNEI come from the germline V gene. The ends lost 4 bases at V and 8 bases at J; junction bases unmatched: 5. There are 14 residues in the CDR3. This sample's treatment: some 20 received Ad26.COV2.S at low or high dose, single or two shots; a few received placebo; per-sample allocation not given. Specimens were obtained on day 63 following the first vaccine or placebo injection. Measured with immunoSEQ multiplex PCR; TCRdb has only the in-frame clones, and not every one. There are around 450,000 clones in the sample; approximately 90% occur only once, and approximately 1.7% lies in the top ten.

The chain links TRBV2 to TRBJ1-2; the match to TRBD1 covers 12 bases. The source material was peripheral blood, sampled in a trial of Ad26.COV2.S vaccine versus placebo. The TCR was taken from a person between 18 and 65 years old who received the Ad26.COV2.S COVID-19 vaccine or a placebo. For the CDR3, the DNA is TGTGCCAGCAGTGCCGGGACAGGGGGCTTGGGCTACACCTTC. Translated: CASSAGTGGLGYTF.